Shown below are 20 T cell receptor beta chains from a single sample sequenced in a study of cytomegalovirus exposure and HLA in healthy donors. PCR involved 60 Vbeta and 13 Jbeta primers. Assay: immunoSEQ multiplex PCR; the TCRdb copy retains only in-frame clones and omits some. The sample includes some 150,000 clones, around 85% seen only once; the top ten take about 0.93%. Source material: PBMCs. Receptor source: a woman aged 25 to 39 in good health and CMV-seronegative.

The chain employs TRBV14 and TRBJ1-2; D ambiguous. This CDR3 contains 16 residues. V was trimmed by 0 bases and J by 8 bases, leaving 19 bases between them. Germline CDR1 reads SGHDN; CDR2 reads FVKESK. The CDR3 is CASSQDPTTGYGGYTF. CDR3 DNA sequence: TGTGCCAGCAGCCAAGATCCCACGACCGGCTACGGGGGCTACACCTTC.

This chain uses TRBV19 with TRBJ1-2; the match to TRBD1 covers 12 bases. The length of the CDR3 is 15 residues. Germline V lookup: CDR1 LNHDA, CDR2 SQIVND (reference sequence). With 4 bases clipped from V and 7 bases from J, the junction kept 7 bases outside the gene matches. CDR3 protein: CASSNRGQGASGYTF. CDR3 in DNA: TGTGCCAGTAGTAACCGGGGACAGGGGGCCAGTGGCTACACCTTC.

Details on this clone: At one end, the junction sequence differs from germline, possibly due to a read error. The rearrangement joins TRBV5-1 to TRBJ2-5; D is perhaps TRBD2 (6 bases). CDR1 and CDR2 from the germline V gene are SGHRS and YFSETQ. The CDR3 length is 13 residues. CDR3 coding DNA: TGCGCCAGCAGGGCCGGGACTGAAGAAACCCAGTACTTC. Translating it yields CASRAGTEETQYF.

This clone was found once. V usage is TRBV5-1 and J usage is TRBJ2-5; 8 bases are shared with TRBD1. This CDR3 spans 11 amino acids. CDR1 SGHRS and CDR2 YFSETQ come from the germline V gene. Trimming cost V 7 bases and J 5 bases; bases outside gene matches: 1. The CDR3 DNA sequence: TGCGCCAGCCAGGGGGCGGAGACCCAGTACTTC. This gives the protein CASQGAETQYF.

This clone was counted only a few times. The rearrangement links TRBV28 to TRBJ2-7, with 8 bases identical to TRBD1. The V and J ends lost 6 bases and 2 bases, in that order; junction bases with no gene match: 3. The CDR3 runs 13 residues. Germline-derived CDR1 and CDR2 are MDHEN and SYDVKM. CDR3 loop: CASRGQATYEQYF. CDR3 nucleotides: TGTGCCAGCAGGGGACAGGCAACCTACGAGCAGTACTTC.

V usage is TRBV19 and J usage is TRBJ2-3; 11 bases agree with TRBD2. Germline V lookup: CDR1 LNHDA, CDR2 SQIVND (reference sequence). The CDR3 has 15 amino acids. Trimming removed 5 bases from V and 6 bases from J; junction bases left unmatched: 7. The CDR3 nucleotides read TGTGCCAGTAGTTTGTCTAGCGGGAGGTCGGATACGCAGTATTTT. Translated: CASSLSSGRSDTQYF.

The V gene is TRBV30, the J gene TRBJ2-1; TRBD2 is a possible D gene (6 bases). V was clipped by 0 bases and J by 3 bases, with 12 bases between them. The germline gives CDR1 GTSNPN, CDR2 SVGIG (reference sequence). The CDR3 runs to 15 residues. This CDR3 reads CAWSVGSGIYNEQFF. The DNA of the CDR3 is TGTGCCTGGAGTGTAGGTAGCGGTATCTACAATGAGCAGTTCTTC.

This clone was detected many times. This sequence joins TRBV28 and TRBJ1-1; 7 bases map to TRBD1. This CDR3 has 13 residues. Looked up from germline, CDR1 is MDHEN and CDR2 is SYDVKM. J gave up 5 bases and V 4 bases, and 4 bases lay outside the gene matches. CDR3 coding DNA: TGTGCCAGCAGTTACGACAGGGCAACTGAAGCTTTCTTT. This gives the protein CASSYDRATEAFF.

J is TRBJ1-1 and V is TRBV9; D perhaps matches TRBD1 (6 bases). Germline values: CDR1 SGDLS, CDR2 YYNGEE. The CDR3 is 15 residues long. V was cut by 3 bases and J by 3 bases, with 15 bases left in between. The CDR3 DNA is TGTGCCAGCAGCGCGGGGGGCATCGGTTACACTGAAGCTTTCTTT. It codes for CASSAGGIGYTEAFF.

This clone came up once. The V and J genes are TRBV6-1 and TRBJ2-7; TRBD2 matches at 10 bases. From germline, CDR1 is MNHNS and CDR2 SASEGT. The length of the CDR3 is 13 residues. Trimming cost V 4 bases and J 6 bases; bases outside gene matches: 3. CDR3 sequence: CASSASGRGEQYF. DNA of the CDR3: TGTGCCAGCAGTGCCAGCGGGAGGGGCGAGCAGTACTTC.

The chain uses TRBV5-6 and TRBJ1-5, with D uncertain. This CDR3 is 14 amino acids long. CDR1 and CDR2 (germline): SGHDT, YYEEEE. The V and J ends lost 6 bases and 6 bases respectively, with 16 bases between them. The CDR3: CASKVSGRSQPQHF. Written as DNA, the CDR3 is TGTGCCAGCAAGGTGTCAGGTCGCAGTCAGCCCCAGCATTTT.

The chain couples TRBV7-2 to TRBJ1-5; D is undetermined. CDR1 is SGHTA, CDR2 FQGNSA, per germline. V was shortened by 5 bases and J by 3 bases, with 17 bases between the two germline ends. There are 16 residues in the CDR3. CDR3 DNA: TGTGCCAGCAGCGGGCACTCCGGACTGATCAATCAGCCCCAGCATTTT. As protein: CASSGHSGLINQPQHF.

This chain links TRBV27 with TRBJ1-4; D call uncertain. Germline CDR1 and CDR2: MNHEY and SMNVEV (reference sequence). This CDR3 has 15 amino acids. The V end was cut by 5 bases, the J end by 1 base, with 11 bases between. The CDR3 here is CASSPQVGTNEKLFF. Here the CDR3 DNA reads TGTGCCAGCAGTCCCCAGGTGGGAACTAATGAAAAACTGTTTTTT.

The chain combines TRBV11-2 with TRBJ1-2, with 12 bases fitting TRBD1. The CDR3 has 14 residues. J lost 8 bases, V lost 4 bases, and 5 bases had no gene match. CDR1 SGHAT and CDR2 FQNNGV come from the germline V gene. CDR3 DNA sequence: TGTGCCAGCAGCTCGGGACAGGGGGCGCGGGGCTACACCTTC. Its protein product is CASSSGQGARGYTF.

CDR3 sequence reads: CASSSMGPVRGLGMRGSYEQYF. For the CDR3, the DNA is TGCGCCAGCAGCTCAATGGGCCCTGTGCGGGGGCTCGGAATGCGTGGCTCCTACGAGCAGTACTTC. The genes are TRBV5-1 and TRBJ2-7; a possible D gene is TRBD2 (7 bases). Germline CDR1 reads SGHRS; CDR2 reads YFSETQ. Trimming stripped 3 bases from V and 0 bases from J, with 34 bases between. CDR3 size: 22 residues.

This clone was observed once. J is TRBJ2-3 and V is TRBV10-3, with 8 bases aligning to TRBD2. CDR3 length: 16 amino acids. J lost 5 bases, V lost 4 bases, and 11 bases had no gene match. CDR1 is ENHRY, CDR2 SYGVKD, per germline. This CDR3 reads CAISGGLGSVEDTQYF. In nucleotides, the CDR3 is TGTGCCATCAGTGGGGGACTAGGGAGTGTAGAAGATACGCAGTATTTT.

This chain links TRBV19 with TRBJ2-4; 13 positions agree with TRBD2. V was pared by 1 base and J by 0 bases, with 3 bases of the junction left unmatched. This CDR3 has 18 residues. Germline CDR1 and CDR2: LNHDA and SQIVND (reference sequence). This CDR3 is CASSIGGTSGIAKNIQYF. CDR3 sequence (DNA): TGTGCCAGTAGTATAGGGGGGACTAGCGGGATAGCCAAAAACATTCAGTACTTC.

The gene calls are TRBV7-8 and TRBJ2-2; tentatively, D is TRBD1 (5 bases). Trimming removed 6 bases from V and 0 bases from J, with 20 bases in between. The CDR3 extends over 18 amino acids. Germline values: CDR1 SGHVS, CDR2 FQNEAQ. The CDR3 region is CASRPRPSRTPNTGELFF. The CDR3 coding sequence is TGTGCCAGCAGACCGAGGCCGAGCAGGACACCGAACACCGGGGAGCTGTTTTTT. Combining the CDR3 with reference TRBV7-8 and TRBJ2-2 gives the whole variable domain GAGVSQSPRYKVAKRGQDVALRCDPISGHVSLFWYQQALGQGPEFLTYFQNEAQLDKSGLPSDRFFAERPEGSVSTLKIQRTQQEDSAVYLCASRPRPSRTPNTGELFFGEGSRLTVL.

This CDR3 reads CSVARDLGEKLFF. CDR3 bases: TGCAGCGTTGCCCGGGACTTAGGTGAAAAACTGTTTTTT. This sequence joins TRBV29-1 and TRBJ1-4; D might be TRBD1 (5 bases). CDR1 is SQVTM, CDR2 ANQGSEA, per germline. The CDR3 totals 13 residues. V lost 4 bases to trimming and J lost 7 bases, with 13 bases between them. The complete variable domain, with remaining parts taken from reference TRBV29-1 and TRBJ1-4, reads SAVISQKPSRDICQRGTSLTIQCQVDSQVTMMFWYRQQPGQSLTLIATANQGSEATYESGFVIDKFPISRPNLTFSTLTVSNMSPEDSSIYLCSVARDLGEKLFFGSGTQLSVL.

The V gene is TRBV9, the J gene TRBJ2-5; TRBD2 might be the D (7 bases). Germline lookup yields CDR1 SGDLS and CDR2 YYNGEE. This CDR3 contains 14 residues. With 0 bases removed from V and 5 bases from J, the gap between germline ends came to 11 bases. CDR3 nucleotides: TGTGCCAGCAGCGTAGGGGGGGGCCTGGAGACCCAGTACTTC. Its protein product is CASSVGGGLETQYF.